Below, 24 T cell receptor beta chains from the same sample are listed, as sequenced in a study of shared clonotypes between healthy human individuals. The protocol was immunoSEQ multiplex PCR, while the TCRdb copy is restricted to in-frame clones and leaves out a portion. The repertoire has approximately 840,000 clones, 96% of them found once; the top ten carry roughly 0.23%. Naive CD8 isolation took CD45RO-negative cells positively selected for CCR7 and excluded terminally differentiated effector memory CD45RA+ cells. The source material was naive CD8+ T cells sorted from blood. The receptors originated from a young man in good health.

V is TRBV30 and J is TRBJ2-1, with TRBD2 as a possible D gene (5 bases). CDR3 length: 15 amino acids. Germline V gene data show CDR1 as GTSNPN and CDR2 as SVGIG (reference sequence). The germline V and J ends were trimmed by 2 bases and 6 bases, with 17 bases remaining between them. The CDR3 coding sequence is TGTGCCTGGAGTTTGGGAGTAAGCATAGGCAATGAGCAGTTCTTC. This gives the protein CAWSLGVSIGNEQFF.

Here the CDR3 DNA reads TGTGCCAGCAGCCCCCTGGGGGGCGAGAACACTGAAGCTTTCTTT. Its protein is CASSPLGGENTEAFF. The gene calls are TRBV5-8 and TRBJ1-1; possibly TRBD1 for D (6 bases). Looked up from germline, CDR1 is SGHTS and CDR2 is YDEGEE. CDR3 size: 15 residues. Trimming took off 4 bases at V and 1 base at J, with 14 bases between the two ends. Full variable domain (remainder filled in from reference TRBV5-8 and TRBJ1-1): EAGVTQSPTHLIKTRGQQATLRCSPISGHTSVYWYQQALGLGLQFLLWYDEGEERNRGNFPPRFSGRQFPNYSSELNVNALELEDSALYLCASSPLGGENTEAFFGQGTRLTVV.

The chain links TRBV7-9 to TRBJ2-3; TRBD1 is a possible D gene (5 bases). This CDR3 has 15 residues. Germline CDR1 and CDR2: SEHNR and FQNEAQ (reference sequence). Trimming took off 3 bases at V and 2 bases at J, with 12 bases between the two ends. CDR3 sequence reads: CASSLGQINTDTQYF. The CDR3 DNA reads TGTGCCAGCAGCTTGGGGCAGATAAACACAGATACGCAGTATTTT.

The V call is TRBV4-1, the J call TRBJ2-1, with no clear D. The CDR3 has 11 amino acids. V was trimmed by 0 bases and J by 9 bases, leaving 3 bases between them. Per germline, CDR1 MGHRA and CDR2 YSYEKL. As DNA, the CDR3 is TGCGCCAGCAGCCAAGATGGTGAGCAGTTCTTC. It is translated as CASSQDGEQFF.

Comments on this clone: Other DNA sequences from this sample encode an identical CDR3 as well. The chain recombines TRBV4-1 with TRBJ1-1, with D hard to call. CDR1 is MGHRA, CDR2 YSYEKL, per germline. The CDR3 is 14 amino acids. The ends were cut back, 1 base at V and 1 base at J, with 7 bases in the middle. The CDR3 loop is CASSQVNGNTEAFF. The CDR3, as DNA: TGCGCCAGCAGCCAAGTAAATGGGAACACTGAAGCTTTCTTT.

This rearrangement joins TRBV6-5 to TRBJ2-5; TRBD1 matches 7 bases. The CDR3 consists of 15 residues. J gave up 0 bases and V 2 bases, and 3 bases lay outside the gene matches. From germline, CDR1 is MNHEY and CDR2 SVGAGI. CDR3 sequence (DNA): TGTGCCAGCAGTTACATCGGGACAGACCAAGAGACCCAGTACTTC. Encoded protein: CASSYIGTDQETQYF.

The chain joins TRBV11-2 to TRBJ2-3, with D uncertain. Between the trimmed V and J ends, which lost 0 bases and 4 bases, there was a span of 8 bases. This CDR3 has 14 amino acids. Germline values: CDR1 SGHAT, CDR2 FQNNGV. The CDR3 DNA is TGTGCCAGCAGCTTAGAACCGGGCCCAGATACGCAGTATTTT. Its translation: CASSLEPGPDTQYF. Based on the CDR3 plus reference TRBV11-2 and TRBJ2-3, the full variable domain is EAGVAQSPRYKIIEKRQSVAFWCNPISGHATLYWYQQILGQGPKLLIQFQNNGVVDDSQLPKDRFSAERLKGVDSTLKIQPAKLEDSAVYLCASSLEPGPDTQYFGPGTRLTVL.

The chain employs TRBV11-2 and TRBJ2-4; no clear D. Germline V lookup: CDR1 SGHAT, CDR2 FQNNGV. This CDR3 has 14 residues. Deletions cut 1 base from V and 0 bases from J, with 4 bases between. CDR3 coding DNA: TGTGCCAGCAGCTTAGCCCTAGCCAAAAACATTCAGTACTTC. Protein: CASSLALAKNIQYF.

The rearrangement joins TRBV14 to TRBJ1-2, with D possibly being TRBD1 (5 bases). CDR3 size: 17 residues. V was pared by 0 bases and J by 2 bases, with 16 bases between. CDR1 and CDR2 (germline): SGHDN, FVKESK. The CDR3 region has the DNA TGTGCCAGCAGCCAAGAAGGAAGTCCGGGACGGAACTATGGCTACACCTTC. Translation: CASSQEGSPGRNYGYTF.

The rearrangement uses TRBV28 and TRBJ1-1, with D maybe TRBD1 (6 bases). Trimming removed 5 bases at V and 4 bases at J, with 20 bases between. CDR1 is MDHEN, CDR2 SYDVKM, per germline. The CDR3 extends over 16 amino acids. The DNA for the CDR3 is TGTGCCAGCAGTCGCCGCCAGGGGCCGCGGAGCACTGAAGCTTTCTTT. Amino acid sequence: CASSRRQGPRSTEAFF.

The rearrangement uses TRBV6-1 and TRBJ2-7; a possible D gene is TRBD1 (6 bases). The CDR3 is made up of 14 amino acids. Looked up from germline, CDR1 is MNHNS and CDR2 is SASEGT. V lost 2 bases to trimming and J lost 1 base, with 9 bases between them. CDR3 region: CASSELDRSYEQYF. CDR3 nucleotide sequence: TGTGCCAGCAGTGAACTCGACAGGTCCTACGAGCAGTACTTC.

This chain connects TRBV27 to TRBJ2-7; weak D call: TRBD2 (6 bases). Deletions cut 5 bases from V and 3 bases from J, with 14 bases between. This CDR3 region has 14 residues. Germline values: CDR1 MNHEY, CDR2 SMNVEV (reference sequence). The CDR3: CASSRYGSNYEQYF. The DNA of the CDR3 is TGTGCCAGCAGTCGCTACGGGAGCAACTACGAGCAGTACTTC.

The chain employs TRBV28 and TRBJ2-2; D is perhaps TRBD2 (5 bases). The CDR3 has 14 residues. The ends were cut back, 8 bases at V and 1 base at J, with 11 bases in the middle. CDR1 and CDR2 (germline): MDHEN, SYDVKM. The CDR3 sequence: CASWTHRNTGELFF. In DNA form, the CDR3 reads TGTGCCAGCTGGACTCACAGGAACACCGGGGAGCTGTTTTTT.

The chain couples TRBV5-4 to TRBJ2-1; 9 nucleotides agree with TRBD1. The germline CDR1 and CDR2 sequences are SGHNT and YYREEE (reference sequence). V trimming: 2 bases; J trimming: 7 bases; junction bases outside the gene matches: 4. The CDR3 sequence is 14 residues long. DNA for the CDR3: TGTGCCAGCAGCTTCGAACAGGGGGCGAATGAGCAGTTCTTC. This encodes CASSFEQGANEQFF. The variable domain in full, with the rest retrieved from reference TRBV5-4 and TRBJ2-1, is ETGVTQSPTHLIKTRGQQVTLRCSSQSGHNTVSWYQQALGQGPQFIFQYYREEENGRGNFPPRFSGLQFPNYSSELNVNALELDDSALYLCASSFEQGANEQFFGPGTRLTVL.

The chain uses TRBV27 and TRBJ2-7, with TRBD2 identical over 10 bases. The CDR3 covers 14 residues. With V trimmed by 6 bases and J by 4 bases, 6 bases remained unmatched. Germline loops: CDR1 MNHEY, CDR2 SMNVEV (reference sequence). CDR3: CASSPGTSAYEQYF. DNA for the CDR3: TGTGCCAGCAGCCCCGGGACTAGCGCTTACGAGCAGTACTTC.

The rearrangement joins TRBV12-5 to TRBJ2-7; TRBD2 matches 7 bases. This CDR3 region has 17 residues. CDR1 LGHNT and CDR2 FRNRAP come from the germline V gene. V was clipped by 0 bases and J by 1 base; unmatched bases: 9. CDR3 sequence reads: CASGLVRWGGRSYEQYF. The CDR3 nucleotides are TGTGCTAGTGGTTTGGTACGATGGGGGGGTCGTTCCTACGAGCAGTACTTC.

Comments on this clone: This CDR3 is also generated by other DNA sequences in the sample. V usage is TRBV11-2 and J usage is TRBJ2-7, with TRBD1 matching 7 bases. The germline CDR1 and CDR2 sequences are SGHAT and FQNNGV. The CDR3 is 15 residues long. The J segment lost 0 bases and the V segment lost 0 bases, leaving 2 bases of the junction unmatched. The CDR3 DNA follows: TGTGCCAGCAGCTTAGAGGGGGACAGCTCCTACGAGCAGTACTTC. This translates into CASSLEGDSSYEQYF.

The rearrangement joins TRBV13 to TRBJ2-7, with D possibly TRBD2 on 6 matching bases. V shed 3 bases and J shed 6 bases, with 9 bases lying between them. The CDR3 has 12 amino acids. Looked up from germline, CDR1 is PRHDT and CDR2 is FYEKMQ (reference sequence). CDR3 region: CASSFRGFEQYF. The CDR3 DNA follows: TGTGCCAGCAGCTTCCGGGGGTTCGAGCAGTACTTC.

The chain links TRBV5-1 to TRBJ2-7, with D uncertain. The V end was cut by 2 bases, the J end by 1 base, with 13 bases between. This CDR3 is 15 amino acids long. Germline CDR1 reads SGHRS; CDR2 reads YFSETQ. The CDR3 coding sequence is TGCGCCAGCAGCTTCACAGCCCTGGGGTCCTACGAGCAGTACTTC. Protein sequence: CASSFTALGSYEQYF.

The chain is built from TRBV7-9 and TRBJ1-5, with 9 nucleotides matching TRBD1. The CDR3 runs 15 residues. Germline loops: CDR1 SEHNR, CDR2 FQNEAQ (reference sequence). The J segment lost 4 bases and the V segment lost 1 base, leaving 2 bases of the junction unmatched. Written as DNA, the CDR3 is TGTGCCAGCAGCTTAGGGACAGGGGCTAATCAGCCCCAGCATTTT. This codes for CASSLGTGANQPQHF.

This chain joins TRBV5-8 and TRBJ2-1; D is possibly TRBD1 or TRBD2 (6 bases each). Germline CDR1 and CDR2: SGHTS and YDEGEE. CDR3 length: 16 residues. V was trimmed by 7 bases and J by 0 bases, leaving 17 bases between them. CDR3 in DNA: TGTGCCAGCTCCCCCACACGGGGGCCCTCCTACAATGAGCAGTTCTTC. Its translation: CASSPTRGPSYNEQFF.

This clone was detected once. The genes are TRBV10-1 and TRBJ2-2; possibly TRBD1 or TRBD2 for D (6 bases each). Germline CDR1 is WNHNN and CDR2 is SYGVQD (reference sequence). With 4 bases removed from V and 7 bases from J, the gap between germline ends came to 16 bases. This CDR3 has 15 amino acids. CDR3: CASSVFVEGVGELFF. The CDR3 DNA reads as TGCGCCAGCAGTGTCTTTGTGGAGGGGGTCGGGGAGCTGTTTTTT.

The CDR3 DNA reads TGTGCCAGCAGCTCCCTCCAGGACAATGAGCAGTTCTTC. Protein product: CASSSLQDNEQFF. The chain has TRBV7-3 and TRBJ2-1; no firm D call. The ends were cut back, 4 bases at V and 5 bases at J, with 9 bases in the middle. This CDR3 spans 13 amino acids. Germline lookup yields CDR1 SGHTA and CDR2 FQGTGA.

The chain combines TRBV11-1 with TRBJ2-1; D not certain. The germline gives CDR1 SGHAT, CDR2 FQDESV (reference sequence). The CDR3 extends over 13 amino acids. V dropped 5 bases and J dropped 5 bases, with 10 bases sitting between them. The CDR3 spells CASSLLGDNEQFF. DNA for the CDR3: TGTGCCAGCAGCCTCTTAGGAGACAATGAGCAGTTCTTC.